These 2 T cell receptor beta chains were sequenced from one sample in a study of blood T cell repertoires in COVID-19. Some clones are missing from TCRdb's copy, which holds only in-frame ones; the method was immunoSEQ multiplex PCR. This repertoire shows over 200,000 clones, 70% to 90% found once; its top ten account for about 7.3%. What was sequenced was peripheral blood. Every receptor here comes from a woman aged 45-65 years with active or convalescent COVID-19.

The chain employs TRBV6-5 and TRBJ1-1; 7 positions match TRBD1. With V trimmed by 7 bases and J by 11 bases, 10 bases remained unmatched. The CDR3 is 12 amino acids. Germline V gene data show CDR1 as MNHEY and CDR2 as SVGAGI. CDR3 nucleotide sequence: TGTGCCAGCATCGGGCCAGGGGGGCAGGCTTTCTTT. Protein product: CASIGPGGQAFF.

The CDR3 region has the DNA TGTGCCAGCAGCCTCAGGGGGACAGGGGATGAGACCCAGTACTTC. Residues: CASSLRGTGDETQYF. This chain connects TRBV11-2 to TRBJ2-5; TRBD1 aligns across 10 bases. V lost 5 bases to trimming and J lost 5 bases; unmatched junction nucleotides: 8. CDR3 size: 15 residues. Germline V gene data show CDR1 as SGHAT and CDR2 as FQNNGV.